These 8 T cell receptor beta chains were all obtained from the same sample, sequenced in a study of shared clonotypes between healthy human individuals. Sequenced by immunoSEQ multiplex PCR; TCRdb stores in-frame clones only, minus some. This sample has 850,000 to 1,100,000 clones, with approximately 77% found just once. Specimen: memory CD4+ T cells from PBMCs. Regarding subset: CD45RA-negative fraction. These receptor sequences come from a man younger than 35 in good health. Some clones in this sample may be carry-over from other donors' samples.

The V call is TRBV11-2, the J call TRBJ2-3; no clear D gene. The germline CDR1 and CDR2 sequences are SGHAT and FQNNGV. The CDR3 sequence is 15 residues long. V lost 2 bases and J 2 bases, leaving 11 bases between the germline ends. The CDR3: CASSLRLTITDTQYF. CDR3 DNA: TGTGCCAGCAGCTTAAGACTTACAATCACAGATACGCAGTATTTT. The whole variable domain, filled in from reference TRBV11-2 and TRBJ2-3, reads EAGVAQSPRYKIIEKRQSVAFWCNPISGHATLYWYQQILGQGPKLLIQFQNNGVVDDSQLPKDRFSAERLKGVDSTLKIQPAKLEDSAVYLCASSLRLTITDTQYFGPGTRLTVL.

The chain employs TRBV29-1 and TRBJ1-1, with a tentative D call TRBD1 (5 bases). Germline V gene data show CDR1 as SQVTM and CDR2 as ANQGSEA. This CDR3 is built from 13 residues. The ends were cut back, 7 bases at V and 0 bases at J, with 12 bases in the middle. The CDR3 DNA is TGCAGCGCCGGCGGGACGGTGAACACTGAAGCTTTCTTT. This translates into CSAGGTVNTEAFF.

The CDR3 here is CASSSVLAGRYNEQFF. The CDR3 coding sequence is TGCGCCAGCAGCTCCGTACTAGCGGGCCGATACAATGAGCAGTTCTTC. The gene calls are TRBV5-1 and TRBJ2-1, with 9 bases fitting TRBD2. After removal of 3 bases from V and 4 bases from J, the junction contained 8 bases not matched to a gene. Per the germline V gene, CDR1 is SGHRS and CDR2 is YFSETQ. This CDR3 is built from 16 residues. The whole variable domain, filled in from reference TRBV5-1 and TRBJ2-1, reads KAGVTQTPRYLIKTRGQQVTLSCSPISGHRSVSWYQQTPGQGLQFLFEYFSETQRNKGNFPGRFSGRQFSNSRSEMNVSTLELGDSALYLCASSSVLAGRYNEQFFGPGTRLTVL.

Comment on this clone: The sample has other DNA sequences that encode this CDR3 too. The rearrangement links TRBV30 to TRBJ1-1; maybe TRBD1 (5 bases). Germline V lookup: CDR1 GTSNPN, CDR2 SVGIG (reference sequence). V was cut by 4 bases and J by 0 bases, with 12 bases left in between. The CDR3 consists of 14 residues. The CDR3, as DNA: TGTGCCTGGAATCCGGGGCAAATGAACACTGAAGCTTTCTTT. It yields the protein CAWNPGQMNTEAFF.

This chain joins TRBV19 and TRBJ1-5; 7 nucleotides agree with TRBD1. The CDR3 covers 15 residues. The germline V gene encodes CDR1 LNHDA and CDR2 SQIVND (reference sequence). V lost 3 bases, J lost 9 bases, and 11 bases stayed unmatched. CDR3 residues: CASSMGTVGESPQHF. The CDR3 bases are TGTGCCAGTAGTATGGGGACAGTTGGGGAATCGCCCCAGCATTTT.

CDR3 coding DNA: TGTGCCAGCAGTCCGGGGACCTATGGCTACACCTTC. This encodes CASSPGTYGYTF. This chain joins TRBV2 and TRBJ1-2; a possible D gene is TRBD1 (5 bases). This CDR3 comprises 12 residues. Germline V gives CDR1 SNHLY, CDR2 FYNNEI. V gave up 5 bases and J gave up 4 bases, with 8 bases separating them.

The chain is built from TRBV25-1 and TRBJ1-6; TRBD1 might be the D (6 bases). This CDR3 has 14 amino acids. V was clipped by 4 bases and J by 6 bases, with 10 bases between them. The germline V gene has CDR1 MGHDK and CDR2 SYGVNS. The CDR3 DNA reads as TGTGCCAGCAGTGGGGTAGGGGGTAATTCACCCCTCCACTTT. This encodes CASSGVGGNSPLHF.

CDR3 sequence reads: CSVEDPLRAQETQYF. DNA of the CDR3: TGCAGCGTTGAAGACCCGCTGCGGGCCCAAGAGACCCAGTACTTC. The genes are TRBV29-1 and TRBJ2-5; D is perhaps TRBD2 (5 bases). V was shortened by 0 bases and J by 1 base, with 12 bases between the two germline ends. The CDR3 length is 15 residues. The V gene's germline CDR1 is SQVTM and CDR2 ANQGSEA.